These 17 T cell receptor beta chains came from one sample sequenced in a study of shared clonotypes between healthy human individuals. Sequenced by immunoSEQ multiplex PCR; TCRdb stores in-frame clones only, minus some. The table lists approximately 340,000 clones, roughly 80% of them singletons. The sequenced sample consisted of memory CD4+ T cells sorted from blood. This sample's subset: CD45RA-negative fraction. These TCRs come from a man aged 25-45 years in good health.

The chain combines TRBV6-5 with TRBJ2-3; TRBD2 is a possible D gene (5 bases). In germline, CDR1 is MNHEY, CDR2 SVGAGI. V was shortened by 8 bases and J by 2 bases, with 8 bases between the two germline ends. The CDR3 has 12 residues. CDR3 DNA: TGTGCCAGCGGACTCAACACAGATACGCAGTATTTT. Its translation is CASGLNTDTQYF.

The CDR3 DNA reads TGTGCCAGCAGCTTGAGCACCGGGACAGGGCGAAGCGAGCAGTACTTC. This encodes CASSLSTGTGRSEQYF. The chain joins TRBV5-6 to TRBJ2-5, with 9 bases lining up with TRBD1. The end of the DNA is better explained by TRBJ2-7, so the J call may be wrong. Germline CDR1 is SGHDT and CDR2 is YYEEEE. There are 16 residues in the CDR3.

On this clone itself: The sample contains more than one DNA sequence encoding this CDR3. V usage is TRBV29-1 and J usage is TRBJ2-2; D may be TRBD1 (6 bases). Germline V gene lookup returns CDR1 SQVTM and CDR2 ANQGSEA. The CDR3 length is 11 residues. V was pared by 4 bases and J by 6 bases, with 6 bases between. This CDR3 reads CSVGGPGELFF. The CDR3 nucleotides read TGCAGCGTTGGGGGGCCCGGGGAGCTGTTTTTT.

This sequence joins TRBV6-6 and TRBJ2-7, with TRBD2 as a possible D gene (5 bases). Trimming pared 0 bases from V and 0 bases from J, leaving 9 bases between. The CDR3 contains 15 residues. Germline V gene sequence: CDR1 MNHNY, CDR2 SVGAGI (reference sequence). This chain's CDR3 is CASSYSLGGSYEQYF. The CDR3 nucleotides read TGTGCCAGCAGTTACTCGCTCGGAGGCTCCTACGAGCAGTACTTC.

Note on this clone: Different DNA sequences within this sample yield the same CDR3. CDR3 loop: CASSPRTGGGEKLFF. The CDR3 DNA sequence: TGTGCCAGCTCACCACGGACAGGGGGCGGTGAAAAACTGTTTTTT. The V and J genes are TRBV18 and TRBJ1-4, with 11 bases that match TRBD1. CDR3 length: 15 amino acids. Trimming cost V 1 base and J 7 bases; bases outside gene matches: 2. Germline CDR1 and CDR2: KGHSH and LQKENI.

The CDR3 region has the DNA TGCGCCAGCAGCGGAGGGGGAACCTACGAGCAGTACTTC. It encodes CASSGGGTYEQYF. The rearrangement joins TRBV5-1 to TRBJ2-7; either TRBD1 or TRBD2 may supply D (6 bases each). V was clipped by 4 bases and J by 2 bases, with 10 bases between them. Germline CDR1 reads SGHRS; CDR2 reads YFSETQ. The CDR3 spans 13 residues.

The genes are TRBV7-2 and TRBJ2-1, with TRBD2 as a possible D gene (5 bases). The ends were cut back, 3 bases at V and 1 base at J, with 10 bases in the middle. CDR1 SGHTA and CDR2 FQGNSA come from the germline V gene. CDR3 size: 15 residues. This CDR3 reads CASSLSSTSYNEQFF. CDR3 bases: TGTGCCAGCAGCTTGTCTAGCACATCCTACAATGAGCAGTTCTTC.

This clone was counted between two and nine times. V and J are TRBV27 and TRBJ2-4, with D maybe TRBD1 (5 bases). Germline assignment: CDR1 MNHEY and CDR2 SMNVEV (reference sequence). Deletions cut 6 bases from V and 8 bases from J, with 14 bases between. The CDR3 has 13 residues. The CDR3 region has the DNA TGTGCCAGCAGAGCTGACAGTAGGGACATTCAGTACTTC. Encoded protein: CASRADSRDIQYF.

The V gene is TRBV4-3, the J gene TRBJ2-2; 7 bases map to TRBD1. This CDR3 has 13 residues. Unmatched junction bases numbered 2, after V lost 4 bases and J lost 6 bases. Per the germline V gene, CDR1 is LGHNA and CDR2 is YSLEER. CDR3 DNA: TGCGCCAGCAGCCCACAGGGGTCCGGGGAGCTGTTTTTT. Its translation: CASSPQGSGELFF.

By frequency in the sample, this clone is medium-sized (0.01 to 0.1%). This CDR3 is also generated by other DNA sequences in the sample. This chain uses TRBV7-3 with TRBJ2-1, with D maybe TRBD1 (6 bases). V gave up 5 bases and J gave up 8 bases, with 10 bases separating them. The CDR3 covers 12 residues. CDR1 and CDR2 from the germline V gene are SGHTA and FQGTGA. The CDR3 DNA is TGTGCCAGCAGCCCACAGGGCTATGAGCAGTTCTTC. Translation: CASSPQGYEQFF.

The chain uses TRBV5-6 and TRBJ2-7, with 9 bases aligning to TRBD1. V lost 2 bases to trimming and J lost 4 bases; unmatched junction nucleotides: 10. CDR3 size: 16 residues. Germline CDR1 is SGHDT and CDR2 is YYEEEE. The CDR3 DNA is TGTGCCAGCAGCTTTTTCACCGGGACAGGGCTATACGAGCAGTACTTC. Translation gives CASSFFTGTGLYEQYF.

The chain carries TRBV14 and TRBJ2-4, with TRBD2 matching over 7 bases. The V and J ends lost 2 bases and 0 bases, in that order; junction bases with no gene match: 4. The germline V gene encodes CDR1 SGHDN and CDR2 FVKESK. This CDR3 region has 16 residues. DNA of the CDR3: TGTGCCAGCAGCCAACGGACTAGTTCAGCCAAAAACATTCAGTACTTC. Translated, it gives CASSQRTSSAKNIQYF.

The chain has TRBV5-6 and TRBJ2-1; D is perhaps TRBD1 (6 bases). The V end was cut by 5 bases, the J end by 6 bases, with 18 bases between. The germline CDR1 and CDR2 sequences are SGHDT and YYEEEE. This CDR3 has 15 amino acids. The CDR3 sequence: CASSLDRNHGNEQFF. As DNA, the CDR3 is TGTGCCAGCAGTCTAGACAGGAACCACGGCAATGAGCAGTTCTTC.

This clone has only a few counts. The chain carries TRBV7-3 and TRBJ2-2, with D uncertain. Trimming removed 5 bases from V and 1 base from J, with 8 bases in between. The length of the CDR3 is 14 residues. In germline, CDR1 is SGHTA, CDR2 FQGTGA. The CDR3 nucleotides read TGTGCCAGCAGCCGGAATGGGAACACCGGGGAGCTGTTTTTT. It yields the protein CASSRNGNTGELFF.

The V call is TRBV6-1, the J call TRBJ2-5, with D tentatively TRBD1 (6 bases). V lost 7 bases, J lost 5 bases, and 17 bases lay in between. CDR1 is MNHNS, CDR2 SASEGT, per germline. CDR3 length equals 14 residues. The CDR3 region is CASTRDMEGETQYF. The CDR3 DNA reads TGTGCCAGCACCCGGGACATGGAAGGGGAGACCCAGTACTTC.

The J gene is TRBJ2-7, the V gene TRBV6-5; the match to TRBD2 covers 10 bases. V gave up 10 bases and J gave up 5 bases; unmatched junction bases: 8. Looked up from germline, CDR1 is MNHEY and CDR2 is SVGAGI. The CDR3 covers 13 residues. CDR3 in DNA: TGTGCCATCCGCCGGCTAGCGGGAGACGAGCAGTACTTC. The encoded protein is CAIRRLAGDEQYF.

This rearrangement joins TRBV19 to TRBJ2-5, with TRBD1 matching over 9 bases. CDR3 length: 15 amino acids. CDR1 and CDR2 from the germline V gene are LNHDA and SQIVND (reference sequence). V dropped 7 bases and J dropped 7; count of bases not matched to a gene: 13. CDR3 sequence (DNA): TGTGCCAGTACCCGGACAGGGGCCCGGGGGGTGACCCAGTACTTC. Its protein product is CASTRTGARGVTQYF.